The clone carrying this T cell receptor (beta chain) was recorded a few times. Its antigen is not identified. This record belongs to a study of T-cell memory formation after mild COVID-19. Broader study findings: CD4+ bias marked clones expanding day 15 to 37, unlike balanced contracting clones. The study detected some responding clones in pre-infection memory, suggesting cross-reactive memory joined. The SARS-CoV-2 specificity of second-wave clones reaching peak at day 37 remained unverified.

A 5'RACE reaction primed in the constant segment made cDNA libraries of TCR alpha and TCR beta, and these carried sample barcodes and UMIs. Using its own MiXCR run on the 5' RACE reads, TCRdb lists one record per CDR3 protein. Of around 150,000 distinct CDR3 sequences in the sample, approximately 14% were seen once. The CDR3 runs to 13 residues. V trimming: 5 bases; J trimming: 11 bases; junction bases outside the gene matches: 7. The chain couples TRBV12-3 or TRBV12-4 to TRBJ1-5, with 9 bases fitting TRBD1. This sequence was found in an adult woman who had mild COVID-19 (a few samples of this study predate the infection). Cell type and time point are not known. The sample taken for sequencing was PBMCs or a T cell subset sorted from them (not recorded which). CDR3 sequence reads: CASSPRTGVAQHF. CDR3 nucleotides: TGTGCCAGCAGTCCCAGGACAGGGGTTGCCCAGCATTTT.